This T cell receptor beta chain was sequenced for a study of shared clonotypes between healthy human individuals. Points from the study as a whole: The study drew on few donors, limiting represented genetic and exposure-history diversity. The generation probabilities recorded for non-shared clonotypes fell below those of clonotypes shared by all four donors.

Comments on this clone: Antigen unknown.

Sequenced by immunoSEQ multiplex PCR; TCRdb stores in-frame clones only, minus some. This table holds under 1,100,000 clones, around 82% found once. Sample: memory CD4+ T cells from PBMCs. Subset: CD45RA-negative fraction. This sequence originates from a young man in good health. Some clones in this sample may be carry-over from other donors' samples.

The CDR3 DNA reads TGTGCCACCAGCAGAGATCGGGCGGGGAACACTGAAGCTTTCTTT. Translation gives CATSRDRAGNTEAFF. The chain recombines TRBV15 with TRBJ1-1; D unclear. Per germline, CDR1 LNHNV and CDR2 YYDKDF (reference sequence). Between the trimmed V and J ends, which lost 0 bases and 1 base, there was a span of 9 bases. There are 15 residues in the CDR3.